The clone carrying this TCR beta chain appeared a few times. No antigen is known for it. This sample is part of a study of identical twins. General observations from the study: Invariant MAIT and iNKT cells may have partly biased zero-insertion analyses.

Via MiXCR, TCRdb re-called the 5' RACE reads, giving one row per CDR3 protein. Among more than 600,000 distinct CDR3 sequences listed, 18% were seen once. CDR1 SGHTA and CDR2 FQGNSA come from the germline V gene. With 5 bases clipped from V and 8 bases from J, the junction kept 17 bases outside the gene matches. This CDR3 has 17 amino acids. The data also belong to a second study, concerning T cells expressing NK-cell markers.

J is TRBJ2-1 and V is TRBV7-2; 8 nucleotides align to TRBD2. The material sequenced was PBMCs. The clonotype comes from a young woman in good health. The CDR3 reads CASSVRPGLGRGDEQFF. For the CDR3, the DNA is TGTGCCAGCAGCGTCCGCCCGGGACTAGGGAGGGGGGATGAGCAGTTCTTC.